These 29 T cell receptor beta chains share one sample of origin, sequenced in a study of blood T cell repertoires in COVID-19. This table comes from immunoSEQ multiplex PCR, and its TCRdb copy is limited to in-frame clones, with some not included. The table includes around 250,000 clones, approximately 85% detected once. The sequencing input was PBMCs or T cells enriched from blood (not recorded which). These receptors all stem from a woman between 45 and 65 years old who had recovered from COVID-19.

The chain has TRBV20-1 and TRBJ1-2; D unclear. Germline V gene data show CDR1 as DFQATT and CDR2 as SNEGSKA (reference sequence). There are 13 residues in the CDR3. With 3 bases removed from V and 4 bases from J, the gap between germline ends came to 12 bases. CDR3 region: CSASSGHAYGYTF. The CDR3 DNA sequence: TGCAGTGCTAGTAGCGGGCACGCCTATGGCTACACCTTC.

The V and J genes are TRBV18 and TRBJ1-1; 11 nucleotides agree with TRBD1. V lost 4 bases and J lost 5; bases outside the gene matches: 9. Germline-derived CDR1 and CDR2 are KGHSH and LQKENI. CDR3 length: 16 amino acids. CDR3 nucleotides: TGTGCCAGCTCACAGGGACAGGGGGGGGCCGGAACTGAAGCTTTCTTT. Amino acid sequence: CASSQGQGGAGTEAFF. Drawing the rest from reference TRBV18 and TRBJ1-1, the complete variable domain is NAGVMQNPRHLVRRRGQEARLRCSPMKGHSHVYWYRQLPEEGLKFMVYLQKENIIDESGMPKERFSAEFPKEGPSILRIQQVVRGDSAAYFCASSQGQGGAGTEAFFGQGTRLTVV.

The rearrangement joins TRBV6-2 or TRBV6-3 to TRBJ1-5; a possible D gene is TRBD1 (5 bases). The CDR3 extends over 17 amino acids. V dropped 2 bases and J dropped 4 bases, with 18 bases sitting between them. CDR1 is MNHEY and CDR2 is SVGEGT in the germline V gene. CDR3 loop: CASSYPGGGVGNQPQHF. The DNA of the CDR3 is TGTGCCAGCAGTTACCCCGGCGGGGGGGTTGGGAATCAGCCCCAGCATTTT.

The CDR3 DNA reads TGTGCCAGCAGCTCCAGCCATGCGGGAGGGATCTACGAGCAGTACTTC. Its protein product is CASSSSHAGGIYEQYF. V usage is TRBV11-2 and J usage is TRBJ2-7; 9 bases fit TRBD2. Germline V gene lookup returns CDR1 SGHAT and CDR2 FQNNGV. CDR3 length equals 16 residues. The trim removed 4 bases at V and 3 bases at J, leaving 10 bases unmatched.

This chain links TRBV10-3 with TRBJ2-7; no reliable D call. Germline V CDR1 and CDR2: ENHRY, SYGVKD. The CDR3 contains 16 residues. V was cut by 2 bases and J by 2 bases, with 16 bases left in between. CDR3 bases: TGTGCCATCAGTGAGCCGACAAGAAGCTATACCTACGAGCAGTACTTC. This sequence encodes CAISEPTRSYTYEQYF.

This clone was counted a single time. The chain couples TRBV2 to TRBJ2-5; D perhaps matches TRBD1 (6 bases). The CDR3 totals 13 residues. V lost 9 bases, J lost 5 bases, and 16 bases lay in between. From germline, CDR1 is SNHLY and CDR2 FYNNEI. Here the CDR3 DNA reads TGTGCCAGGGGGGACAAAACCGGGGAGACCCAGTACTTC. Translated, it gives CARGDKTGETQYF.

This clone was seen just once. V is TRBV7-8 and J is TRBJ1-6, with TRBD1 matching 10 bases. There are 16 residues in the CDR3. The junction had 2 bases not matched to a gene; V was cut back by 4 bases and J by 2 bases. Germline values: CDR1 SGHVS, CDR2 FQNEAQ. Here the CDR3 reads CASSSGQGTYNSPLHF. In DNA, the CDR3 is TGTGCCAGCAGCTCGGGACAGGGGACCTATAATTCACCCCTCCACTTT.

The rearrangement links TRBV28 to TRBJ1-4, with D possibly being TRBD1 (6 bases). CDR3 length: 15 amino acids. V was clipped by 4 bases and J by 2 bases, with 11 bases between them. CDR1 and CDR2 (germline): MDHEN, SYDVKM. CDR3 in amino acids: CASSSDRSTNEKLFF. The CDR3 DNA reads as TGTGCCAGCAGTTCAGACAGGTCGACTAATGAAAAACTGTTTTTT. Combining the CDR3 with reference TRBV28 and TRBJ1-4 gives the whole variable domain DVKVTQSSRYLVKRTGEKVFLECVQDMDHENMFWYRQDPGLGLRLIYFSYDVKMKEKGDIPEGYSVSREKKERFSLILESASTNQTSMYLCASSSDRSTNEKLFFGSGTQLSVL.

This rearrangement joins TRBV5-1 to TRBJ1-4, with TRBD1 identical over 10 bases. CDR3 length equals 15 residues. The J segment lost 6 bases and the V segment lost 2 bases, leaving 4 bases of the junction unmatched. CDR1 is SGHRS and CDR2 is YFSETQ in the germline V gene. CDR3 bases: TGCGCCAGCAGCTTAGGGACAGGGGAGTATGAAAAACTGTTTTTT. Its translation is CASSLGTGEYEKLFF.

V gene TRBV10-2 combines with J gene TRBJ1-5; TRBD1 might be the D (6 bases). Germline V gene lookup returns CDR1 WSHSY and CDR2 SAAADI. This CDR3 has 14 amino acids. The germline V and J ends were trimmed by 6 bases and 6 bases, with 15 bases remaining between them. DNA for the CDR3: TGCGCCAGCAGCCAGGGGCACCTGCCTCAGCCCCAGCATTTT. Translating it yields CASSQGHLPQPQHF.

V and J are TRBV4-2 and TRBJ1-3; D gene uncertain. With 0 bases removed from V and 0 bases from J, the gap between germline ends came to 6 bases. The CDR3 runs 15 residues. Germline-derived CDR1 and CDR2 are LGHNA and YNFKEQ. The CDR3, as DNA: TGTGCCAGCAGCCAAGATTCCCACTCTGGAAACACCATATATTTT. Protein: CASSQDSHSGNTIYF.

The V gene is TRBV19, the J gene TRBJ1-5; D unclear. The CDR3 covers 14 residues. The germline CDR1 and CDR2 sequences are LNHDA and SQIVND (reference sequence). Trimming cost V 3 bases and J 2 bases, with 8 bases left between them. Here the CDR3 reads CASSILQGNQPQHF. Written as DNA, the CDR3 is TGTGCCAGTAGTATTTTGCAGGGCAATCAGCCCCAGCATTTT.

The CDR3 DNA sequence: TGTGCCAGCAGCGTAGAACAGGGGGCTGGTTCACCCCTCCACTTT. Translated: CASSVEQGAGSPLHF. The chain joins TRBV9 to TRBJ1-6; 9 bases are shared with TRBD1. CDR1 and CDR2 (germline): SGDLS, YYNGEE. The V and J ends lost 0 bases and 9 bases, in that order; junction bases with no gene match: 4. CDR3 length: 15 residues.

V gene TRBV19 combines with J gene TRBJ2-6; 7 bases align to TRBD1. CDR3 length: 16 residues. Per the germline V gene, CDR1 is LNHDA and CDR2 is SQIVND (reference sequence). V was pared by 3 bases and J by 0 bases, with 2 bases of the junction left unmatched. CDR3: CASSMGQLSGANVLTF. Written as DNA, the CDR3 is TGTGCCAGTAGTATGGGACAGCTCTCTGGGGCCAACGTCCTGACTTTC.

The chain has TRBV3-1 (or the pseudogene TRBV3-2) and TRBJ2-7; 12 bases line up with TRBD1. The V gene end was trimmed by 0 bases and the J gene end by 12 bases; junction bases not matched to a gene: 12. The CDR3 is 16 residues long. Germline CDR1 is LGHDT and CDR2 is YNNKEL (reference sequence). The CDR3 nucleotides are TGTGCCAGCAGCCAAGATCGGGACAGGGGGCGATCGACTGGGTACTTC. As protein: CASSQDRDRGRSTGYF.

This clone was seen once. This chain connects TRBV27 to TRBJ2-5; D may be TRBD2 (6 bases). V was pared by 3 bases and J by 4 bases, with 9 bases between. There are 13 residues in the CDR3. Per the germline V gene, CDR1 is MNHEY and CDR2 is SMNVEV (reference sequence). In nucleotides, the CDR3 is TGTGCCAGCAGTTTCCAGGGAGGAGAGACCCAGTACTTC. It translates to CASSFQGGETQYF.

The rearrangement uses TRBV5-1 and TRBJ2-1, with TRBD1 matching 7 bases. V lost 4 bases to trimming and J lost 5 bases; unmatched junction nucleotides: 6. The CDR3 extends over 14 amino acids. Germline V gene sequence: CDR1 SGHRS, CDR2 YFSETQ. The CDR3 region is CASSPTTGNNEQFF. As DNA, the CDR3 is TGCGCCAGCAGCCCAACGACAGGGAACAATGAGCAGTTCTTC. The full variable domain, rest sourced from reference TRBV5-1 and TRBJ2-1, is KAGVTQTPRYLIKTRGQQVTLSCSPISGHRSVSWYQQTPGQGLQFLFEYFSETQRNKGNFPGRFSGRQFSNSRSEMNVSTLELGDSALYLCASSPTTGNNEQFFGPGTRLTVL.

The chain combines TRBV5-6 with TRBJ2-7; possibly TRBD2 for D (5 bases). V lost 0 bases to trimming and J lost 4 bases, with 8 bases between them. Germline lookup yields CDR1 SGHDT and CDR2 YYEEEE. CDR3 length equals 13 residues. CDR3 coding DNA: TGTGCCAGCAGCTTGGGTAGCGTGTACGAGCAGTACTTC. The encoded protein is CASSLGSVYEQYF. Looking up the rest from reference TRBV5-6 and TRBJ2-7 gives the full variable domain: DAGVTQSPTHLIKTRGQQVTLRCSPKSGHDTVSWYQQALGQGPQFIFQYYEEEERQRGNFPDRFSGHQFPNYSSELNVNALLLGDSALYLCASSLGSVYEQYFGPGTRLTVT.

V usage is TRBV19 and J usage is TRBJ2-6; D perhaps matches TRBD2 (5 bases). Germline values: CDR1 LNHDA, CDR2 SQIVND (reference sequence). Trimming pared 7 bases from V and 0 bases from J, leaving 10 bases between. This CDR3 spans 15 amino acids. The CDR3 spells CASTLANSGANVLTF. DNA of the CDR3: TGTGCCAGTACCTTAGCGAACTCTGGGGCCAACGTCCTGACTTTC. The full variable domain, rest sourced from reference TRBV19 and TRBJ2-6, is DGGITQSPKYLFRKEGQNVTLSCEQNLNHDAMYWYRQDPGQGLRLIYYSQIVNDFQKGDIAEGYSVSREKKESFPLTVTSAQKNPTAFYLCASTLANSGANVLTFGAGSRLTVL.

This clone was picked up a small number of times. The chain has TRBV6-5 and TRBJ2-7; D unclear. V lost 9 bases, J lost 2 bases, and 17 bases lay in between. Germline CDR1 and CDR2: MNHEY and SVGAGI. The CDR3 spans 14 residues. CDR3 amino acids: CASDLEVSAYEQYF. The CDR3 bases are TGTGCCAGTGACCTAGAGGTCTCCGCCTACGAGCAGTACTTC.

This sequence joins TRBV28 and TRBJ2-1; D remains unclear. CDR1 and CDR2 from the germline V gene are MDHEN and SYDVKM. The CDR3 spans 13 residues. V shed 6 bases and J shed 3 bases, with 9 bases lying between them. The CDR3 DNA is TGTGCCAGCAGGGTAAGCCTCTACAATGAGCAGTTCTTC. Protein sequence: CASRVSLYNEQFF.

The chain has TRBV7-2 and TRBJ1-5; maybe TRBD1 (6 bases). In germline, CDR1 is SGHTA, CDR2 FQGNSA. The CDR3 is 15 amino acids. Trimming pared 1 base from V and 2 bases from J, leaving 9 bases between. CDR3 coding DNA: TGTGCCAGCAGCTTAGAGGGGGACGGCAATCAGCCCCAGCATTTT. Translation: CASSLEGDGNQPQHF.

This CDR3 reads CASSLNSEPQHF. Here the CDR3 DNA reads TGTGCCAGCAGCCTAAACAGTGAGCCCCAGCATTTT. This chain links TRBV28 with TRBJ1-5; unclear D gene. The CDR3 loop spans 12 amino acids. Germline V gene sequence: CDR1 MDHEN, CDR2 SYDVKM. Trimming removed 6 bases from V and 8 bases from J, with 11 bases in between.

V usage is TRBV2 and J usage is TRBJ2-5, with 10 bases identical to TRBD2. With V trimmed by 4 bases and J by 6 bases, 11 bases remained unmatched. In germline, CDR1 is SNHLY, CDR2 FYNNEI. The CDR3 has 16 residues. Written as DNA, the CDR3 is TGTGCCAGCAGTGGACACTTGGGACTAGCGAAAAAGACCCAGTACTTC. Its translation: CASSGHLGLAKKTQYF.

The rearrangement links TRBV4-1 to TRBJ1-4, with a tentative D call TRBD1 (5 bases). V was clipped by 3 bases and J by 5 bases, with 7 bases between them. Germline V lookup: CDR1 MGHRA, CDR2 YSYEKL. This CDR3 comprises 13 residues. In DNA, the CDR3 is TGCGCCAGCAGCCAGGGGCTCAATGAAAAACTGTTTTTT. Its translation: CASSQGLNEKLFF.

The rearrangement links TRBV5-4 to TRBJ2-3, with D perhaps TRBD2 (6 bases). This CDR3 is 14 amino acids long. CDR1 is SGHNT, CDR2 YYREEE, per germline (reference sequence). V lost 1 base to trimming and J lost 9 bases, with 15 bases between them. The CDR3 loop reads CASSLRRDEGTQYF. CDR3 in DNA: TGTGCCAGCAGCTTGAGGCGGGACGAAGGCACGCAGTATTTT.

The chain links TRBV19 to TRBJ2-7; perhaps TRBD1 as D (5 bases). The CDR3 sequence is 15 residues long. Trimming removed 5 bases at V and 5 bases at J, with 19 bases between. CDR1 is LNHDA and CDR2 is SQIVND in the germline V gene (reference sequence). This CDR3 is CASSFGSGNFDEQYF. Here the CDR3 DNA reads TGTGCCAGTAGTTTTGGGTCAGGGAATTTCGACGAGCAGTACTTC.

The V gene is TRBV9, the J gene TRBJ2-1; 8 nucleotides match TRBD2. The CDR3 sequence is 14 residues long. V trimming: 4 bases; J trimming: 5 bases; junction bases outside the gene matches: 5. Germline CDR1 reads SGDLS; CDR2 reads YYNGEE. This chain's CDR3 is CASSRGLAHNEQFF. CDR3 coding DNA: TGTGCCAGCAGCCGTGGACTAGCCCACAATGAGCAGTTCTTC.

This clone was counted between two and nine times. This rearrangement joins TRBV18 to TRBJ2-6, with D possibly being TRBD2 (5 bases). V gave up 1 base and J gave up 1 base, with 14 bases separating them. This CDR3 has 18 residues. Germline V gene data show CDR1 as KGHSH and CDR2 as LQKENI. CDR3 DNA: TGTGCCAGCTCACCACAGAGGGAAGGAGCTTCTGGGGCCAACGTCCTGACTTTC. Its protein product is CASSPQREGASGANVLTF.